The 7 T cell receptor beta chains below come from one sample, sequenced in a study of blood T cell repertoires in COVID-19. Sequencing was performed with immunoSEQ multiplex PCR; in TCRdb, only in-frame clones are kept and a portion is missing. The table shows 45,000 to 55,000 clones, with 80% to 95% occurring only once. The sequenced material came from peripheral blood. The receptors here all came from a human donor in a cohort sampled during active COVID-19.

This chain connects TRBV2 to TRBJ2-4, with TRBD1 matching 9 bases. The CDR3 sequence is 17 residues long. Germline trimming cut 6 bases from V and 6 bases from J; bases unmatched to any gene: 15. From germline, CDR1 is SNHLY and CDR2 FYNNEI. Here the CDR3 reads CASRPLRDRVVGNIQYF. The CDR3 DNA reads TGTGCCAGCAGACCCCTCCGGGACAGGGTTGTGGGAAACATTCAGTACTTC.

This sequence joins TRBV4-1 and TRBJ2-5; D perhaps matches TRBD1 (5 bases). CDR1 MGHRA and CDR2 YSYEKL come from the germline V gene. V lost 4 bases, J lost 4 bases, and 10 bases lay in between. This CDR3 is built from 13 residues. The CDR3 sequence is CASSPARVETQYF. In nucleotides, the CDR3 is TGCGCCAGCAGCCCGGCCAGGGTAGAGACCCAGTACTTC.

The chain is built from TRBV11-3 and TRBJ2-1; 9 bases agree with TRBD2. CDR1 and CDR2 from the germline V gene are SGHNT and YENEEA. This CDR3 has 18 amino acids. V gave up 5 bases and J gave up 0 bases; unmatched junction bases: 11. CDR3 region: CASSGGASGASSYNEQFF. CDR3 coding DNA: TGTGCCAGCAGCGGGGGGGCTAGCGGGGCCAGCTCCTACAATGAGCAGTTCTTC.

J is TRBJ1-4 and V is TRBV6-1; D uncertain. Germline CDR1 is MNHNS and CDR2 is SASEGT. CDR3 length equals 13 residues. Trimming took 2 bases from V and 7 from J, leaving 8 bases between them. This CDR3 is CASSEWPVEKLFF. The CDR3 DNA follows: TGTGCCAGCAGTGAATGGCCAGTTGAAAAACTGTTTTTT.

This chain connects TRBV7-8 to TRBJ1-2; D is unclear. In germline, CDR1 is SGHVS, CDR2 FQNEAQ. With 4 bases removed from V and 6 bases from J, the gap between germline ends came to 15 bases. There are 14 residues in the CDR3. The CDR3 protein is CASSSTDGQDGYTF. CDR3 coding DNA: TGTGCCAGCAGCTCAACAGACGGTCAGGATGGCTACACCTTC.

The CDR3 DNA reads TGTGCCAGCAGGGTGACAGGGGGGACCACTGAAGCTTTCTTT. Its protein product is CASRVTGGTTEAFF. The rearrangement links TRBV2 to TRBJ1-1, with 9 nucleotides matching TRBD1. The CDR3 length is 14 residues. The junction had 6 bases not matched to a gene; V was cut back by 6 bases and J by 4 bases. The germline CDR1 and CDR2 sequences are SNHLY and FYNNEI. The full variable domain, in which reference TRBV2 and TRBJ1-1 provide the parts outside the CDR3, is EPEVTQTPSHQVTQMGQEVILRCVPISNHLYFYWYRQILGQKVEFLVSFYNNEISEKSEIFDDQFSVERPDGSNFTLKIRSTKLEDSAMYFCASRVTGGTTEAFFGQGTRLTVV.

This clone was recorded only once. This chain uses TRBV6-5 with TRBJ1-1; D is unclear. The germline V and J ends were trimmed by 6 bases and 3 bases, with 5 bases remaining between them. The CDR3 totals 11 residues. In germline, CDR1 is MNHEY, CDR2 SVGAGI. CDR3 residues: CASSRDTEAFF. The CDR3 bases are TGTGCCAGCAGCCGCGACACTGAAGCTTTCTTT.